This entry concerns a single TCR beta chain. The antigen remains unidentified. TCRdb reworked the 5' RACE reads into one entry per CDR3 protein, no DNA. This sample contains 120,000 to 150,000 distinct CDR3 sequences. The data were obtained in a study of T cells expressing NK-cell markers. The overall study: Seven sequenced donors out of eight were HCMV-seropositive, one seronegative. Study results and limitations: Dominant NKG2C+ clonotypes were found to form roughly 1.0-7.0% of CD8+ T cells in 5 or 6 donors.

The CDR3 consists of 11 residues. In germline, CDR1 is SGHRS, CDR2 YFSETQ. The specimen was blood T cells: a sorted CD56 or NKG2C T cell subset, CD4+ or CD8+ T cells, or bulk PBMC T cells (not recorded which). This clonotype originated in a man aged 18 to 29 in good health. The V gene is TRBV5-1, the J gene TRBJ2-7. CDR3 sequence: CASSLSTEQYF.